This TCR beta chain was recovered during a study of response to subunit inactivated influenza vaccine. Notes on the study in general: The authors put forward the suggestion that each seasonal influenza vaccination may bring in only a limited number of new T cells.

This CDR3 has 14 amino acids. The germline CDR1 and CDR2 sequences are SEHNR and FQNEAQ (reference sequence). V was cut by 3 bases and J by 4 bases, with 12 bases left in between. TCRdb processed the RT-PCR reads anew with MiXCR; each CDR3 protein has one entry. The top ten hold around 12% of the sample, which has 160,000 or so distinct CDR3 sequences, about 11% seen once. This clonotype was counted only a few times. Its antigen is not identified. This TCR was sampled from a man aged 45-60 years who received an inactivated influenza vaccine. The chain recombines TRBV7-9 with TRBJ1-1, with D possibly TRBD1 on 5 matching bases. The sequencing here drew on non-naive T cells sorted from PBMCs, taken roughly 48 days after vaccination. For the CDR3, the DNA is TGTGCCAGCAGCTTTGCGGGGCGCCCCACTGAAGCTTTCTTT. It codes for CASSFAGRPTEAFF.